These 24 T cell receptor beta chains share one sample of origin, sequenced in a study of cytomegalovirus exposure and HLA in healthy donors. This PCR relied on a set of 60 Vbeta primers and 13 Jbeta primers. The assay was immunoSEQ multiplex PCR, and TCRdb's table has in-frame clones only and misses some. Of approximately 160,000 clones in the sample, 75% to 90% were seen once. Sample: PBMCs. These TCRs come from a woman under 30 in good health and CMV-seronegative.

The rearrangement joins TRBV5-4 to TRBJ2-1, with 13 positions matching TRBD2. V was clipped by 3 bases and J by 4 bases; unmatched bases: 7. The V gene's germline CDR1 is SGHNT and CDR2 YYREEE (reference sequence). CDR3 size: 17 residues. In DNA form, the CDR3 reads TGTGCCAGCAGCTCCGGACTAGCGGGAGCGGGGTACAATGAGCAGTTCTTC. This translates into CASSSGLAGAGYNEQFF.

V usage is TRBV4-1 and J usage is TRBJ2-2; 11 nucleotides line up with TRBD2. V shed 2 bases and J 2 bases; nucleotides not matched to a gene: 7. This CDR3 contains 18 residues. Germline V CDR1 and CDR2: MGHRA, YSYEKL. Here the CDR3 DNA reads TGCGCCAGCAGCCAATCGCTAGCGGGGGGCACTAACACCGGGGAGCTGTTTTTT. Translating gives CASSQSLAGGTNTGELFF.

The chain joins TRBV6-1 to TRBJ1-1, with a possible D match to TRBD1 (5 bases). This CDR3 is 14 amino acids long. The germline V gene encodes CDR1 MNHNS and CDR2 SASEGT. With 6 bases removed from V and 4 bases from J, the gap between germline ends came to 15 bases. Here the CDR3 DNA reads TGTGCCAGCAGGGAGAGACAGCTGAGCACTGAAGCTTTCTTT. Protein sequence: CASRERQLSTEAFF.

The chain has TRBV6-4 and TRBJ2-2; the D is unclear. The CDR3 consists of 16 residues. The germline CDR1 and CDR2 sequences are MRHNA and SNTAGT. With 4 bases removed from V and 3 bases from J, the gap between germline ends came to 15 bases. The CDR3 here is CASSVTPWQYTGELFF. CDR3 sequence (DNA): TGTGCCAGCAGTGTAACCCCGTGGCAATACACCGGGGAGCTGTTTTTT.

Remarks on this clone: Different DNA sequences within this sample yield the same CDR3. The chain has TRBV5-1 and TRBJ2-7, with 11 bases identical to TRBD2. CDR1 SGHRS and CDR2 YFSETQ come from the germline V gene. This CDR3 is built from 17 residues. V was clipped by 1 base and J by 3 bases; unmatched bases: 9. CDR3: CASSLNPTSGGDYEQYF. The CDR3 nucleotides are TGCGCCAGCAGCTTGAATCCAACTAGCGGGGGCGACTACGAGCAGTACTTC.

The V call is TRBV4-1, the J call TRBJ2-1; a weak D match, TRBD2 (5 bases). The germline CDR1 and CDR2 sequences are MGHRA and YSYEKL. There are 15 residues in the CDR3. V gave up 2 bases and J gave up 2 bases, with 10 bases separating them. In nucleotides, the CDR3 is TGCGCCAGCAGCCAATTTACCGGGGCCTACAATGAGCAGTTCTTC. It translates to CASSQFTGAYNEQFF.

This chain connects TRBV23-1 to TRBJ1-5; D is unresolved. TRBV23-1 is an open reading frame whose function is uncertain. The V end lost 7 bases, the J end lost 7 bases, and 17 bases lay between the germline ends. The CDR3 sequence is 14 residues long. For the CDR3, the DNA is TGCGCCAGCACTCCTCTCATTGTAGAGCAGCCCCAGCATTTT. As protein: CASTPLIVEQPQHF.

The rearrangement joins TRBV6-6 to TRBJ1-2; no definite D call. This CDR3 has 15 residues. Trimming took 5 bases from V and 0 from J, leaving 13 bases between them. In germline, CDR1 is MNHNY, CDR2 SVGAGI (reference sequence). The CDR3, as DNA: TGTGCCAGCAGTCGCGACGGACTAGCTAACTATGGCTACACCTTC. Residues: CASSRDGLANYGYTF.

The chain couples TRBV7-2 to TRBJ1-2, with TRBD1 as a possible D gene (5 bases). With 6 bases removed from V and 6 bases from J, the gap between germline ends came to 26 bases. Germline CDR1 and CDR2: SGHTA and FQGNSA. The CDR3 is 17 amino acids. The CDR3 reads CASSSIPLRDGGNGYTF. In DNA, the CDR3 is TGTGCCAGCAGTTCTATCCCCCTACGGGACGGGGGAAATGGCTACACCTTC.

The J gene is TRBJ1-3, the V gene TRBV28; D not resolved. V lost 8 bases, J lost 0 bases, and 17 bases lay in between. From germline, CDR1 is MDHEN and CDR2 SYDVKM. The CDR3 loop spans 16 amino acids. As DNA, the CDR3 is TGTGCCAGCGGCTCAAACTGGGGAGCCTCTGGAAACACCATATATTTT. Protein product: CASGSNWGASGNTIYF.

V and J are TRBV5-6 and TRBJ1-5; 9 bases map to TRBD1. The germline V gene encodes CDR1 SGHDT and CDR2 YYEEEE. CDR3 length: 15 amino acids. With 2 bases clipped from V and 4 bases from J, the junction kept 4 bases outside the gene matches. The CDR3 is CASSFWDRENQPQHF. The CDR3 nucleotides are TGTGCCAGCAGCTTCTGGGACAGGGAAAATCAGCCCCAGCATTTT.

The chain carries TRBV9 and TRBJ2-3; TRBD2 agrees at 12 bases. CDR3 size: 17 residues. V trimming: 4 bases; J trimming: 2 bases; junction bases outside the gene matches: 8. CDR1 and CDR2 (germline): SGDLS, YYNGEE. CDR3 DNA sequence: TGTGCCAGCAGCACGAAACTAGCGGGAGGTTTCACAGATACGCAGTATTTT. This translates into CASSTKLAGGFTDTQYF.

The J gene is TRBJ2-3, the V gene TRBV12-5, with 10 bases fitting TRBD1. CDR1 LGHNT and CDR2 FRNRAP come from the germline V gene. V lost 7 bases and J lost 1; bases outside the gene matches: 5. The CDR3 totals 15 residues. Here the CDR3 reads CASAVGTGGTDTQYF. CDR3 nucleotide sequence: TGTGCTAGTGCCGTTGGGACAGGGGGCACAGATACGCAGTATTTT.

This sequence joins TRBV6-5 and TRBJ1-2, with D perhaps TRBD1 (6 bases). Germline V gives CDR1 MNHEY, CDR2 SVGAGI. V gave up 5 bases and J gave up 8 bases, with 18 bases separating them. The CDR3 contains 14 residues. The CDR3 region has the DNA TGTGCCAGCAGTGTCCGACAGGCGCTATACGGCTACACCTTC. Its protein product is CASSVRQALYGYTF.

This chain uses TRBV7-2 with TRBJ1-2, with a weak D call TRBD1 (6 bases). The ends were cut back, 5 bases at V and 1 base at J, with 11 bases in the middle. Germline V gene sequence: CDR1 SGHTA, CDR2 FQGNSA. CDR3 length equals 14 residues. CDR3 sequence: CASSPRTDNYGYTF. The CDR3 DNA is TGTGCCAGCAGCCCTCGGACAGATAACTATGGCTACACCTTC.

The chain is built from TRBV2 and TRBJ1-3; 7 bases are shared with TRBD1. CDR1 and CDR2 from the germline V gene are SNHLY and FYNNEI. This CDR3 has 16 amino acids. Losses at the gene ends were 2 bases for V and 4 bases for J; bases not matched to a gene: 8. CDR3 sequence: CASSEPDRAKGNTIYF. The CDR3 region has the DNA TGTGCCAGCAGTGAACCCGACAGGGCTAAAGGAAACACCATATATTTT.

The sample holds one count of this clone. The chain links TRBV5-6 to TRBJ1-2; possible D gene TRBD1, 6 bases. CDR1 and CDR2 from the germline V gene are SGHDT and YYEEEE. This CDR3 is 15 amino acids long. V gave up 3 bases and J gave up 4 bases, with 16 bases separating them. CDR3 nucleotides: TGTGCCAGCAGCTCTACCCCGACAGGCATCTATGGCTACACCTTC. This sequence encodes CASSSTPTGIYGYTF.

The chain carries TRBV28 and TRBJ1-1; 10 bases align to TRBD1. There are 14 residues in the CDR3. Germline values: CDR1 MDHEN, CDR2 SYDVKM. The V and J ends lost 5 bases and 5 bases, in that order; junction bases with no gene match: 5. DNA of the CDR3: TGTGCCAGCAGTCCCGGACAGGGGGGTACTGAAGCTTTCTTT. It codes for CASSPGQGGTEAFF.

The chain is built from TRBV5-4 and TRBJ2-1, with 7 bases that match TRBD1. V shed 4 bases, J shed 4 bases, and the junction held 11 bases outside the gene matches. Germline CDR1 SGHNT, CDR2 YYREEE (reference sequence). The CDR3 totals 16 residues. The CDR3 here is CASSRDSGPFYNEQFF. As DNA, the CDR3 is TGTGCCAGCAGCCGGGACAGCGGTCCGTTTTACAATGAGCAGTTCTTC.

The chain couples TRBV23-1 to TRBJ1-1, with TRBD1 as a possible D gene (6 bases). TRBV23-1 is treated as an ORF (open reading frame) with a function not yet certain. The V end was cut by 0 bases, the J end by 5 bases, with 22 bases between. The CDR3 is 18 amino acids. CDR3 DNA: TGCGCCAGCAGTCAATCTATAGGGGGGGCTCGGATCGGAACTGAAGCTTTCTTT. This codes for CASSQSIGGARIGTEAFF.

This chain connects TRBV5-1 to TRBJ1-2; 9 bases match TRBD1. Germline CDR1 is SGHRS and CDR2 is YFSETQ. The CDR3 has 14 residues. Losses at the gene ends were 3 bases for V and 4 bases for J; bases not matched to a gene: 4. The CDR3 region is CASSSLGQGYGYTF. The DNA of the CDR3 is TGCGCCAGCAGCTCTTTGGGACAGGGCTATGGCTACACCTTC.

This clone was detected only a few times. This rearrangement joins TRBV29-1 to TRBJ2-1, with 9 bases aligning to TRBD2. V lost 5 bases and J lost 6; bases outside the gene matches: 5. The CDR3 is made up of 13 amino acids. Looked up from germline, CDR1 is SQVTM and CDR2 is ANQGSEA. CDR3 in DNA: TGCAGCGTTCGACTAGCGGAGATCAATGAGCAGTTCTTC. Protein: CSVRLAEINEQFF.

The gene calls are TRBV27 and TRBJ2-4; weak D call: TRBD2 (5 bases). The CDR3 sequence is 14 residues long. Between the trimmed V and J ends, which lost 3 bases and 4 bases, there was a span of 10 bases. Looked up from germline, CDR1 is MNHEY and CDR2 is SMNVEV (reference sequence). The CDR3 nucleotides read TGTGCCAGCAGTTTCGACTACAAAAAAAACATTCAGTACTTC. It yields the protein CASSFDYKKNIQYF.

A single count supports this clone. The chain carries TRBV28 and TRBJ1-2, with D tentatively TRBD1 (6 bases). This CDR3 has 13 residues. The germline V and J ends were trimmed by 3 bases and 6 bases, with 11 bases remaining between them. Looked up from germline, CDR1 is MDHEN and CDR2 is SYDVKM. CDR3 region: CASSLAYRDGYTF. In DNA, the CDR3 is TGTGCCAGCAGTTTGGCGTACAGGGATGGCTACACCTTC.